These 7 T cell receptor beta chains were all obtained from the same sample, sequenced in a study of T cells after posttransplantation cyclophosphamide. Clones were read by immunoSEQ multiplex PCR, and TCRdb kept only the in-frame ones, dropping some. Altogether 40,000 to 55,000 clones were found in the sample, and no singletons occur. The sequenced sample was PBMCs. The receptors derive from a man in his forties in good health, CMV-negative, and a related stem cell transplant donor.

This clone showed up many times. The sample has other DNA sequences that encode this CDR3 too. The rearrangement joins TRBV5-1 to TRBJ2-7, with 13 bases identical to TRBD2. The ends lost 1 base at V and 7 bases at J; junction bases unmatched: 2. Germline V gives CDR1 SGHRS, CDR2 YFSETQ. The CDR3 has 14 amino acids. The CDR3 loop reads CASSLTSGRDEQYF. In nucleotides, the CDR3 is TGCGCCAGCAGCTTGACTAGCGGGAGGGATGAGCAGTACTTC.

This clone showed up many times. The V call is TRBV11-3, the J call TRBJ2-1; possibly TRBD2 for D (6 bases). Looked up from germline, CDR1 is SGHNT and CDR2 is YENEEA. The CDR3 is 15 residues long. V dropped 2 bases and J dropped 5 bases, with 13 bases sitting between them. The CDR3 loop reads CASSLHGSPNNEQFF. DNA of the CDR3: TGTGCCAGCAGCTTACACGGGAGCCCAAACAATGAGCAGTTCTTC. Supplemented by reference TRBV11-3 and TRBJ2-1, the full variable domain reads EAGVVQSPRYKIIEKKQPVAFWCNPISGHNTLYWYLQNLGQGPELLIRYENEEAVDDSQLPKDRFSAERLKGVDSTLKIQPAELGDSAVYLCASSLHGSPNNEQFFGPGTRLTVL.

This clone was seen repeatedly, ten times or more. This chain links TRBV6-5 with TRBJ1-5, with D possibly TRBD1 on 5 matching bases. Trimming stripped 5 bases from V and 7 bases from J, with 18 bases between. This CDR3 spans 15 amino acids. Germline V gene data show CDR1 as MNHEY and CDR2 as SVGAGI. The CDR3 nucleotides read TGTGCCAGCAGTAAGCGTCAGGGTCCAAGACAGCCCCAGCATTTT. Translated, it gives CASSKRQGPRQPQHF.

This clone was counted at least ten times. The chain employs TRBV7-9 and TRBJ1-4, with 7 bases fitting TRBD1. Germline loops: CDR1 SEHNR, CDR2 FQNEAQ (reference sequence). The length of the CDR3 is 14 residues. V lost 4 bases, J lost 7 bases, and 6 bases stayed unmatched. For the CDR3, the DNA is TGTGCCAGCAGCTCCGACAGGGTTAGTGAAAAACTGTTTTTT. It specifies CASSSDRVSEKLFF.

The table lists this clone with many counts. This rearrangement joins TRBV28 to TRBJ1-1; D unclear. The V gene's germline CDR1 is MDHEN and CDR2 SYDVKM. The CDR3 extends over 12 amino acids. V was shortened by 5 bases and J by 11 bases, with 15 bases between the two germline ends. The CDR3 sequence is CASSKDSSDAFF. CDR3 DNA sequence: TGTGCCAGCAGTAAGGACTCATCGGACGCTTTCTTT.

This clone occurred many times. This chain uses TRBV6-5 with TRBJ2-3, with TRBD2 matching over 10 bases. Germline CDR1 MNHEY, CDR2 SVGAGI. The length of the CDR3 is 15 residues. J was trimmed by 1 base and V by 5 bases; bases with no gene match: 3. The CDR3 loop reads CASSRGLAGTDTQYF. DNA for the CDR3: TGTGCCAGCAGTCGTGGACTAGCGGGCACAGATACGCAGTATTTT.

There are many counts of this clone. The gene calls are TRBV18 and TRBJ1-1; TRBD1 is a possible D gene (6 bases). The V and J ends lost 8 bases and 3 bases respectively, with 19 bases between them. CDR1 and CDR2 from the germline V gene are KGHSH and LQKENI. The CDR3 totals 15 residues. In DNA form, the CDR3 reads TGTGCCAGCACAAGGACAGTTTTGCGGGACACTGAAGCTTTCTTT. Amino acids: CASTRTVLRDTEAFF.